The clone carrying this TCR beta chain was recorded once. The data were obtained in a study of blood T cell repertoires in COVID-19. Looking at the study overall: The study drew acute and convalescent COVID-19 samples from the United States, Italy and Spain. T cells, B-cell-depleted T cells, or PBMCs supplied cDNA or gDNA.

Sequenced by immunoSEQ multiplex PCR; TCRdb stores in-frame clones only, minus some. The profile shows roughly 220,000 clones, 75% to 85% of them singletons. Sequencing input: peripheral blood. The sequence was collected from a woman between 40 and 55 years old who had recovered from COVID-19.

The CDR3 nucleotides read TGTGCCAGCAGCACCATGGGACACCTAAGTAACAATGAGCAGTTCTTC. Its protein is CASSTMGHLSNNEQFF. This chain joins TRBV11-2 and TRBJ2-1, with TRBD1 as a possible D gene (6 bases). Between the trimmed V and J ends, which lost 5 bases and 5 bases, there was a span of 19 bases. Germline V gives CDR1 SGHAT, CDR2 FQNNGV. This CDR3 has 16 residues. Supplemented by reference TRBV11-2 and TRBJ2-1, the full variable domain reads EAGVAQSPRYKIIEKRQSVAFWCNPISGHATLYWYQQILGQGPKLLIQFQNNGVVDDSQLPKDRFSAERLKGVDSTLKIQPAKLEDSAVYLCASSTMGHLSNNEQFFGPGTRLTVL.